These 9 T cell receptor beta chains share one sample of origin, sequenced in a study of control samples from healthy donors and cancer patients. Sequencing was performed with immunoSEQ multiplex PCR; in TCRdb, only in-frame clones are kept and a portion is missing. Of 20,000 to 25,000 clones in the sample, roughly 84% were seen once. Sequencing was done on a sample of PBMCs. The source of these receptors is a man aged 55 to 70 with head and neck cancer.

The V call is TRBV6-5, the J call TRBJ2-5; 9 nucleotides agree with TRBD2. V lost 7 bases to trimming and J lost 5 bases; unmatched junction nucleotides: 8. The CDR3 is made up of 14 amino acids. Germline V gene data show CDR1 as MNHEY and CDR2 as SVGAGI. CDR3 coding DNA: TGTGCCAGCATGGCGCGGGGGGGAGGGGAGACCCAGTACTTC. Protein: CASMARGGGETQYF.

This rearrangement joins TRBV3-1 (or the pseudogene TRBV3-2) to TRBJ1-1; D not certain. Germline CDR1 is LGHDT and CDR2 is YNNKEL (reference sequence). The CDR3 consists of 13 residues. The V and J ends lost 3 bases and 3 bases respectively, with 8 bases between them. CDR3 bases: TGTGCCAGCAGCCATCCCGAATACACTGAAGCTTTCTTT. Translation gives CASSHPEYTEAFF.

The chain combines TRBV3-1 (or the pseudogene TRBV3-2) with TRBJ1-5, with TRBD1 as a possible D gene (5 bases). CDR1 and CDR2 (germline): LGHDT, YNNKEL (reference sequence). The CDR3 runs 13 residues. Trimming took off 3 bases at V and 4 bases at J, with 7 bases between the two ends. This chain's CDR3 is CASSHAGNQPQHF. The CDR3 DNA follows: TGTGCCAGCAGCCATGCAGGGAATCAGCCCCAGCATTTT.

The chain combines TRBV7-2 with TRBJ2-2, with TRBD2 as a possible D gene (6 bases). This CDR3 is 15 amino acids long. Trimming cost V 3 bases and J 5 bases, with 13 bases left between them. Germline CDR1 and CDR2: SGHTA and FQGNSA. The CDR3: CASSFLSRGTGELFF. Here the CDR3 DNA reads TGTGCCAGCAGCTTCCTCTCTCGGGGGACCGGGGAGCTGTTTTTT.

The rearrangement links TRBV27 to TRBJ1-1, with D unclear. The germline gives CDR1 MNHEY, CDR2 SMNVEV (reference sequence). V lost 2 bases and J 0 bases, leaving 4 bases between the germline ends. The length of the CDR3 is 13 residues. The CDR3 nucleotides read TGTGCCAGCAGTTTAGTGGTGAACACTGAAGCTTTCTTT. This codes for CASSLVVNTEAFF.

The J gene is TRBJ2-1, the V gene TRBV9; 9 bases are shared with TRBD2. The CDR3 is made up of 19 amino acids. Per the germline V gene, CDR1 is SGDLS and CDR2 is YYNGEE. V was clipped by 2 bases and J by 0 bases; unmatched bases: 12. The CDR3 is CASSVKTSGFKSSYNEQFF. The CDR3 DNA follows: TGTGCCAGCAGCGTTAAGACTAGCGGTTTTAAGAGCTCCTACAATGAGCAGTTCTTC. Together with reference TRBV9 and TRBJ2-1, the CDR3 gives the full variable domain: DSGVTQTPKHLITATGQRVTLRCSPRSGDLSVYWYQQSLDQGLQFLIQYYNGEERAKGNILERFSAQQFPDLHSELNLSSLELGDSALYFCASSVKTSGFKSSYNEQFFGPGTRLTVL.

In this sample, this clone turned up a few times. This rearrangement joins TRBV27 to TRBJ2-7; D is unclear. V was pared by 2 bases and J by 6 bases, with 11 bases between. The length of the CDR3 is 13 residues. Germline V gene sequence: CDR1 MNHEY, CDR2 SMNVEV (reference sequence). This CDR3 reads CASSLGFLSEQYF. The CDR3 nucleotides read TGTGCCAGCAGTTTAGGCTTTTTATCCGAGCAGTACTTC.

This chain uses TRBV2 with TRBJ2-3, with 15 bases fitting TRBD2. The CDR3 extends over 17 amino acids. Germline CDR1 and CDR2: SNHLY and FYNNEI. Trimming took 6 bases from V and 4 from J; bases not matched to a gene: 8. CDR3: CASRTGLAGGLSDTQYF. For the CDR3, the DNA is TGTGCCAGCAGAACCGGACTAGCGGGGGGGCTGTCAGATACGCAGTATTTT.

The CDR3 here is CASSLTSNTDTQYF. CDR3 DNA sequence: TGTGCCAGCAGCTTAACCTCTAACACAGATACGCAGTATTTT. This chain uses TRBV11-3 with TRBJ2-3; D gene uncertain. This CDR3 has 14 residues. V lost 2 bases, J lost 2 bases, and 8 bases lay in between. The germline gives CDR1 SGHNT, CDR2 YENEEA.